The entry below describes one TCR beta chain. The record originates from a study of blood T cell repertoires in COVID-19. At the level of the study: The United States, Italy and Spain supplied acute and convalescent COVID-19 samples. From T cells, B-cell-depleted T cells, or PBMCs came the material, which was cDNA or gDNA.

Under the authors' procedure: Amplifying reference gene primers gave estimates of nucleated cell counts. TCRdb's table, derived via immunoSEQ multiplex PCR, lists solely in-frame clones and lacks some. The DNA was the basis for D and trimming; V, J and clone size are from that table. The data contain more than 200,000 clones, roughly 88% of them singletons. CDR1 is MGHRA, CDR2 YSYEKL, per germline. The CDR3 contains 15 residues. Trimming pared 4 bases from V and 7 bases from J, leaving 20 bases between. The source is a human donor in a cohort sampled during active COVID-19. V usage is TRBV4-1 and J usage is TRBJ2-7; perhaps TRBD1 as D (7 bases). The specimen was peripheral blood. The CDR3 loop reads CASSPGAGGRREQYF. The CDR3 bases are TGCGCCAGCAGCCCCGGGGCAGGGGGGAGGAGGGAGCAGTACTTC.